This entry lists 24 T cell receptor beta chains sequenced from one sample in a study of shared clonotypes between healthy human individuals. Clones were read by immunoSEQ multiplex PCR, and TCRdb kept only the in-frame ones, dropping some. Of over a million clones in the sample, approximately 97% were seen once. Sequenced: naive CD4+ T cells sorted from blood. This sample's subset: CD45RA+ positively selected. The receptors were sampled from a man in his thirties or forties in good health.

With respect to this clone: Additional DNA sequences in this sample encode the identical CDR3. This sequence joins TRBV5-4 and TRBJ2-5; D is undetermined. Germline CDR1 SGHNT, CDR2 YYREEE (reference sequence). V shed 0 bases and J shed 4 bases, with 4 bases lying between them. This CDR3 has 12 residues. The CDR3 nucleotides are TGTGCCAGCAGCTTGGATGCAGAGACCCAGTACTTC. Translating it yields CASSLDAETQYF.

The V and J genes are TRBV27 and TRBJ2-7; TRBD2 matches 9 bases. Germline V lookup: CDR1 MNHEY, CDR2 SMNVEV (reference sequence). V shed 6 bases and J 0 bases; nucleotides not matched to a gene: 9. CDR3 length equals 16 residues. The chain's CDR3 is CASSLDWTSVSYEQYF. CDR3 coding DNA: TGTGCCAGCAGCCTGGATTGGACTAGCGTCTCCTACGAGCAGTACTTC.

The CDR3 region has the DNA TGTGCCAGCAGCGTACTAGGACCGCCAGATACGCAGTATTTT. Protein product: CASSVLGPPDTQYF. The chain has TRBV5-5 and TRBJ2-3; TRBD2 might be the D (5 bases). The germline CDR1 and CDR2 sequences are SGHKS and YYEKEE (reference sequence). V shed 4 bases and J shed 4 bases, with 13 bases lying between them. The CDR3 totals 14 residues.

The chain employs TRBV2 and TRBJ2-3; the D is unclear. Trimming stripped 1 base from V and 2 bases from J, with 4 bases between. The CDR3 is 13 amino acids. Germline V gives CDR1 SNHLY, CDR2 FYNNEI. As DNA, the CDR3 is TGTGCCAGCAGTGAAGTCACCACAGATACGCAGTATTTT. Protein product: CASSEVTTDTQYF.

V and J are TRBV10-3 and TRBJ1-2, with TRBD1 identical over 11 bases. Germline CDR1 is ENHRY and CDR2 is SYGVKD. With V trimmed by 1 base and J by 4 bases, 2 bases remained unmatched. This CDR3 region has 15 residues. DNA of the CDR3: TGTGCCATCAGTGAGTTTGGGACAGGGGGCTATGGCTACACCTTC. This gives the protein CAISEFGTGGYGYTF.

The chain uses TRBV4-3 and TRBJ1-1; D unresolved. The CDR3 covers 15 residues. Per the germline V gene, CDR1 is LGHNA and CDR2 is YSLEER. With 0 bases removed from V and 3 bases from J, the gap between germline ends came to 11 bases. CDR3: CASSQDRRRDTEAFF. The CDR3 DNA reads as TGCGCCAGCAGCCAAGATCGACGGAGAGACACTGAAGCTTTCTTT.

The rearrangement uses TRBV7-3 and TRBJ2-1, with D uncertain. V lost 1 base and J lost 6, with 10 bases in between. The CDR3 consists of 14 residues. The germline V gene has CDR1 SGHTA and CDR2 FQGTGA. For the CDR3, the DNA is TGTGCCAGCAGCTTAATCGGGCGTGTCAATGAGCAGTTCTTC. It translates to CASSLIGRVNEQFF.

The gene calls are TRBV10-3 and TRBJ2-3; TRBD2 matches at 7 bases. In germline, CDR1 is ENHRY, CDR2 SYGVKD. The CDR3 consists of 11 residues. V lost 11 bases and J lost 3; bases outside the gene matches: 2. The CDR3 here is CAARETDTQYF. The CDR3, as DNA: TGTGCCGCGCGGGAGACAGATACGCAGTATTTT.

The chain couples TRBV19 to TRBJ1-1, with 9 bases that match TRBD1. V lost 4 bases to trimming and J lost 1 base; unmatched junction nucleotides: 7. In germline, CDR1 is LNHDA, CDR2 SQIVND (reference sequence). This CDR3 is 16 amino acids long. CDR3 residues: CASSTGTGLRNTEAFF. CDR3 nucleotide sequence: TGTGCCAGTAGTACGGGGACAGGGCTACGGAACACTGAAGCTTTCTTT.

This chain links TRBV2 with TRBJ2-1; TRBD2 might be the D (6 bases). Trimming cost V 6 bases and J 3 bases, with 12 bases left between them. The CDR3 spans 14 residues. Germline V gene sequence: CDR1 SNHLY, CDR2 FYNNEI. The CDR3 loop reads CASRIAGNYNEQFF. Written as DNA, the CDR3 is TGTGCCAGCAGGATCGCGGGGAACTACAATGAGCAGTTCTTC.

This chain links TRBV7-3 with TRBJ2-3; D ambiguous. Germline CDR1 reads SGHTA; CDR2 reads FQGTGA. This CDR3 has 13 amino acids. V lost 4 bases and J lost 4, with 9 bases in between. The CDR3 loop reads CASSSLLADTQYF. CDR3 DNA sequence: TGTGCCAGCAGCTCACTCCTAGCAGATACGCAGTATTTT. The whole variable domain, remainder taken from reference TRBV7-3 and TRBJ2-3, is GAGVSQTPSNKVTEKGKYVELRCDPISGHTALYWYRQSLGQGPEFLIYFQGTGAADDSGLPNDRFFAVRPEGSVSTLKIQRTERGDSAVYLCASSSLLADTQYFGPGTRLTVL.

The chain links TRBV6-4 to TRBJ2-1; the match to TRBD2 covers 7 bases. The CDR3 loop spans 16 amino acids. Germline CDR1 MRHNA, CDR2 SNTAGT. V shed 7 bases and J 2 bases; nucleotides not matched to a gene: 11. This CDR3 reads CASKVEASGAYNEQFF. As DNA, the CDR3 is TGTGCCAGCAAGGTAGAGGCCAGCGGGGCCTACAATGAGCAGTTCTTC.

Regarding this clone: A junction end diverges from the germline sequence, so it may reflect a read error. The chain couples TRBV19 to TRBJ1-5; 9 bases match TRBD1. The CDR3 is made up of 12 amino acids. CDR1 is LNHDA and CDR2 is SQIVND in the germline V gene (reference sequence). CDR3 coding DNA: TGTGCCAGTAGTGATCACCGGGACAGGGAGACATTT. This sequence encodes CASSDHRDRETF. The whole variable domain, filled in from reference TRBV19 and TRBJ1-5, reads DGGITQSPKYLFRKEGQNVTLSCEQNLNHDAMYWYRQDPGQGLRLIYYSQIVNDFQKGDIAEGYSVSREKKESFPLTVTSAQKNPTAFYLCASSDHRDRETFGDGTRLSIL.

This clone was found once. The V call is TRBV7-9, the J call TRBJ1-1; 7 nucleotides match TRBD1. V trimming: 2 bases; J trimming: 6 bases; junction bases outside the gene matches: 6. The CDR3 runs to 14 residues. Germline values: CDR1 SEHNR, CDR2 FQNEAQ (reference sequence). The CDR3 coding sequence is TGTGCCAGCAGCTTAATGTTGACAGGGTCTGAAGCTTTCTTT. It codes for CASSLMLTGSEAFF.

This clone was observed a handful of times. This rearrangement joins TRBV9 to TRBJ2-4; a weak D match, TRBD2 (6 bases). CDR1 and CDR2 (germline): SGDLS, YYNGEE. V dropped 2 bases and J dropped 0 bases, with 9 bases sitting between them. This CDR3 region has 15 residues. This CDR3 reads CASSVRAGAKNIQYF. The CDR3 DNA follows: TGTGCCAGCAGCGTCCGAGCGGGAGCCAAAAACATTCAGTACTTC.

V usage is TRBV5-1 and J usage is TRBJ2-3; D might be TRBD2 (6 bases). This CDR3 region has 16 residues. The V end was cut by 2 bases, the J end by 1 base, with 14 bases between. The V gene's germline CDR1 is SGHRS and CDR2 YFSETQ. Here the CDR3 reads CASSLREAQGTDTQYF. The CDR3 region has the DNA TGCGCCAGCAGCTTAAGGGAGGCGCAGGGCACAGATACGCAGTATTTT.

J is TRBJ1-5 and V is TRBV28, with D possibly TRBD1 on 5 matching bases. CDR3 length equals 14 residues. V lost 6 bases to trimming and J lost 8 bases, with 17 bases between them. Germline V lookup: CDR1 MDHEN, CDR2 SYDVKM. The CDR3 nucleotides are TGTGCCAGCAGCCGCCCGGCAGGGTTTAAGCCCCAGCATTTT. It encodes CASSRPAGFKPQHF.

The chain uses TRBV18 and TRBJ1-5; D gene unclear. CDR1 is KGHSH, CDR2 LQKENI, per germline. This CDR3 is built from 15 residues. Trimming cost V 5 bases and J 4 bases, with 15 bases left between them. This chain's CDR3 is CASSTTGQDNQPQHF. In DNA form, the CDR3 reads TGTGCCAGCTCAACGACCGGGCAAGATAATCAGCCCCAGCATTTT.

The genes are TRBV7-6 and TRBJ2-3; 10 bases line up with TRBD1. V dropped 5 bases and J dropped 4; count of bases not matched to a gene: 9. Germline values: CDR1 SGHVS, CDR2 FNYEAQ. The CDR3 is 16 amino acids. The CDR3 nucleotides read TGTGCCAGCAGCCGTTCGACAGGGGGCTTTCCAGATACGCAGTATTTT. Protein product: CASSRSTGGFPDTQYF.

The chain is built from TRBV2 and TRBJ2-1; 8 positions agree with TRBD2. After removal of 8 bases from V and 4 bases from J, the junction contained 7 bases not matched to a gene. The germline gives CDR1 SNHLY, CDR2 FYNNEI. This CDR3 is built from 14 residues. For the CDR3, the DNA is TGTGCCAGCGCCCGGGAGGGCCAATACAATGAGCAGTTCTTC. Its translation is CASAREGQYNEQFF.

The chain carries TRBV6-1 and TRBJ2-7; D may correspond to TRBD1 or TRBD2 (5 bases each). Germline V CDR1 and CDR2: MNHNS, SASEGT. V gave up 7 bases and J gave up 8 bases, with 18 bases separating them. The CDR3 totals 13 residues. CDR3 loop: CASIPRGRDQQYF. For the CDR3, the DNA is TGTGCCAGCATCCCTAGGGGTAGGGACCAGCAGTACTTC.

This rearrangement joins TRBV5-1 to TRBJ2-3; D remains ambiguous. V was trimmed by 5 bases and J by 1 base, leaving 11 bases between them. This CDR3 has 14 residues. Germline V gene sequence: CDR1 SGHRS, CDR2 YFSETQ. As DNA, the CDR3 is TGCGCCAGCAGAATCCGGCAGGGCACAGATACGCAGTATTTT. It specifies CASRIRQGTDTQYF.

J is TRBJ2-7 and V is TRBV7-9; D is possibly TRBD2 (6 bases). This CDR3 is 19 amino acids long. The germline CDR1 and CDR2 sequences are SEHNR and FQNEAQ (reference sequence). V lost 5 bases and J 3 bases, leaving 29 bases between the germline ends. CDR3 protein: CASSPYDRRAGGFHYEQYF. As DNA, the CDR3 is TGTGCCAGCAGCCCCTATGACCGGAGGGCTGGCGGGTTCCACTACGAGCAGTACTTC.

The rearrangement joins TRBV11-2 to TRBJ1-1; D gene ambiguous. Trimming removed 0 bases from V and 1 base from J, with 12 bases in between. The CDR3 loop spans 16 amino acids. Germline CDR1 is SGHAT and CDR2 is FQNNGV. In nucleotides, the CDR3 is TGTGCCAGCAGCTTAGATACCGGGTTTTCGAACACTGAAGCTTTCTTT. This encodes CASSLDTGFSNTEAFF.